This T cell receptor (beta chain) originates from a study of CD8 T cells in ankylosing spondylitis. Quantitative 5'-RACE was performed with molecular barcodes, and it yielded the TCR beta libraries. One entry per CDR3 protein results from TCRdb running MiXCR on the 5' RACE reads. The sample shows about 280,000 distinct CDR3 sequences, over 15% of them seen only once. Deletions cut 4 bases from V and 7 bases from J, with 13 bases between. The germline V gene encodes CDR1 KGHDR and CDR2 SFDVKD. The CDR3 runs 14 residues. The sequence was collected from a male donor with ankylosing spondylitis or in good health (not recorded which). The specimen sequenced was blood, either unsorted or a sorted T cell fraction (not recorded which). V and J are TRBV24-1 and TRBJ2-1, with D perhaps matching TRBD2 (6 bases). Written as DNA, the CDR3 is TGTGCCACCAGTGACCCCGGGGGTCGGAATGAGCAGTTCTTC. Protein: CATSDPGGRNEQFF.